The 6 T cell receptor beta chains below were found in one sample sequenced in a study of control samples from healthy donors and cancer patients. Assay: immunoSEQ multiplex PCR; the TCRdb copy retains only in-frame clones and omits some. This table has 130,000 or so clones, about 88% appearing once. The material sequenced was blood. The receptors derive from a man aged 50-60 years in good health.

The chain couples TRBV10-2 to TRBJ2-3; 7 bases are a match to TRBD2. Per the germline V gene, CDR1 is WSHSY and CDR2 is SAAADI. The V and J ends lost 2 bases and 1 base, in that order; junction bases with no gene match: 12. The CDR3 is 18 amino acids. The CDR3 region is CASSEQPLGSGGTDTQYF. The CDR3 bases are TGCGCCAGCAGTGAGCAACCCTTAGGAAGCGGGGGCACAGATACGCAGTATTTT.

The chain recombines TRBV4-1 with TRBJ1-5, with D perhaps matching TRBD1 (6 bases). Deletions cut 4 bases from V and 7 bases from J, with 11 bases between. The germline gives CDR1 MGHRA, CDR2 YSYEKL. The CDR3 loop spans 13 amino acids. CDR3 DNA sequence: TGCGCCAGCAGCCTTGGGGGGCGGCAGCCCCAGCATTTT. This translates into CASSLGGRQPQHF.

The genes are TRBV28 and TRBJ1-5; D gene uncertain. The germline V and J ends were trimmed by 2 bases and 0 bases, with 5 bases remaining between them. Germline V CDR1 and CDR2: MDHEN, SYDVKM. The CDR3 has 14 residues. The CDR3 region is CASSLMDSNQPQHF. CDR3 in DNA: TGTGCCAGCAGTTTAATGGATAGCAATCAGCCCCAGCATTTT.

The chain has TRBV4-2 and TRBJ1-2; D is unclear. This CDR3 region has 15 residues. V lost 1 base and J 7 bases, leaving 16 bases between the germline ends. The germline gives CDR1 LGHNA, CDR2 YNFKEQ. In DNA form, the CDR3 reads TGTGCCAGCAGCCAAGTTCGGGCGATCGAGGCTGGCTACACCTTC. Translating it yields CASSQVRAIEAGYTF.

The chain combines TRBV5-8 with TRBJ1-4; D remains unclear. This CDR3 has 14 amino acids. Trimming removed 1 base from V and 7 bases from J, with 11 bases in between. Germline CDR1 and CDR2: SGHTS and YDEGEE. The CDR3 nucleotides read TGTGCCAGCAGCTTGAAGAGGGCTACTGAAAAACTGTTTTTT. Protein sequence: CASSLKRATEKLFF.

The CDR3 loop reads CSVRGTATYEQYF. The CDR3 DNA reads TGCAGCGTGAGGGGGACAGCAACCTACGAGCAGTACTTC. The chain employs TRBV29-1 and TRBJ2-7, with 7 bases matching TRBD1. Germline V gives CDR1 SQVTM, CDR2 ANQGSEA. The CDR3 sequence is 13 residues long. V lost 6 bases, J lost 2 bases, and 7 bases stayed unmatched.